The 18 T cell receptor beta chains in this list originate from one sample, sequenced in a study of cytomegalovirus exposure and HLA in healthy donors (dated 2017 in TCRdb). Library method: the immunoSEQ multiplex PCR assay. The clones in this table, taken by TCRdb from immuneACCESS, are in-frame only. Not every clone is retained; where verified, under half of the shortfall comes from an unresolved V gene, and the cause of the rest is unknown. Present in this sample are some 64,000 clones, 95% to 98% of which were seen just once. 1.5% to 2% of the sample belongs to the ten largest clones. The specimen was PBMCs. The receptors here all came from a woman aged 18-30 years in good health and CMV-seropositive.

The J gene is TRBJ2-7, the V gene TRBV7-6; 8 bases are shared with TRBD1. Losses at the gene ends were 3 bases for V and 4 bases for J; bases not matched to a gene: 8. The CDR3 is made up of 15 amino acids. Germline loops: CDR1 SGHVS, CDR2 FNYEAQ. The CDR3 region has the DNA TGTGCCAGCAGCTTGGATCGGGACAGGAGTTACGAGCAGTACTTC. This codes for CASSLDRDRSYEQYF.

The chain couples TRBV5-6 to TRBJ2-1; tentatively, D is TRBD1 (6 bases). Trimming cost V 1 base and J 2 bases, with 13 bases left between them. The V gene's germline CDR1 is SGHDT and CDR2 YYEEEE. CDR3 size: 16 residues. DNA for the CDR3: TGTGCCAGCAGCTTGAGAGGGGGAAGGGCCTACAATGAGCAGTTCTTC. Residues: CASSLRGGRAYNEQFF. The full variable domain, rest sourced from reference TRBV5-6 and TRBJ2-1, is DAGVTQSPTHLIKTRGQQVTLRCSPKSGHDTVSWYQQALGQGPQFIFQYYEEEERQRGNFPDRFSGHQFPNYSSELNVNALLLGDSALYLCASSLRGGRAYNEQFFGPGTRLTVL.

This chain links TRBV29-1 with TRBJ1-1, with D unclear. V lost 3 bases and J 4 bases, leaving 9 bases between the germline ends. This CDR3 has 12 amino acids. Germline values: CDR1 SQVTM, CDR2 ANQGSEA. The CDR3 DNA is TGCAGCGTTGATCCGGGAGGCACTGAAGCTTTCTTT. Its protein is CSVDPGGTEAFF.

This chain links TRBV29-1 with TRBJ2-3; TRBD2 matches 9 bases. Germline CDR1 SQVTM, CDR2 ANQGSEA. Trimming took 1 base from V and 2 from J; bases not matched to a gene: 7. This CDR3 contains 16 residues. DNA of the CDR3: TGCAGCGTTGAAGGCGTGCTAGCGGGGTTCACAGATACGCAGTATTTT. Protein product: CSVEGVLAGFTDTQYF.

The chain joins TRBV9 to TRBJ2-5; perhaps TRBD2 as D (7 bases). Trimming pared 0 bases from V and 5 bases from J, leaving 14 bases between. Germline V gene sequence: CDR1 SGDLS, CDR2 YYNGEE. CDR3 size: 15 residues. The CDR3 DNA reads TGTGCCAGCAGCGTAGCTGGGGGGGGCCTGGAGACCCAGTACTTC. Translation gives CASSVAGGGLETQYF.

The V call is TRBV15, the J call TRBJ2-7; a weak D match, TRBD2 (5 bases). CDR3 size: 14 residues. The germline V and J ends were trimmed by 5 bases and 2 bases, with 13 bases remaining between them. Germline values: CDR1 LNHNV, CDR2 YYDKDF (reference sequence). CDR3 loop: CATSPLGSTYEQYF. CDR3 bases: TGTGCCACCAGCCCGCTGGGGAGTACCTACGAGCAGTACTTC. The complete variable domain, with remaining parts taken from reference TRBV15 and TRBJ2-7, reads DAMVIQNPRYQVTQFGKPVTLSCSQTLNHNVMYWYQQKSSQAPKLLFHYYDKDFNNEADTPDNFQSRRPNTSFCFLDIRSPGLGDTAMYLCATSPLGSTYEQYFGPGTRLTVT.

The chain is built from TRBV10-3 and TRBJ2-1; TRBD1 is a possible D gene (5 bases). The germline CDR1 and CDR2 sequences are ENHRY and SYGVKD. The CDR3 is 16 residues long. Trimming removed 5 bases from V and 0 bases from J, with 14 bases in between. CDR3 amino acids: CAISPTGASSYNEQFF. CDR3 in DNA: TGTGCCATCAGTCCTACAGGAGCCTCCTCCTACAATGAGCAGTTCTTC.

This chain joins TRBV10-2 and TRBJ1-4, with D uncertain. This CDR3 is built from 15 residues. Germline CDR1 WSHSY, CDR2 SAAADI. V lost 4 bases, J lost 4 bases, and 13 bases lay in between. CDR3 amino acids: CASSVSNGLNEKLFF. The DNA for the CDR3 is TGCGCCAGCAGTGTCAGTAACGGACTTAATGAAAAACTGTTTTTT.

V usage is TRBV28 and J usage is TRBJ2-7; a possible D gene is TRBD2 (5 bases). Germline loops: CDR1 MDHEN, CDR2 SYDVKM. This CDR3 comprises 15 residues. Deletions cut 5 bases from V and 0 bases from J, with 14 bases between. CDR3 DNA: TGTGCCAGCAGTACAGCGGAAGAGAGCTCCTACGAGCAGTACTTC. The encoded protein is CASSTAEESSYEQYF.

This rearrangement joins TRBV4-1 to TRBJ2-5; 8 positions match TRBD2. V shed 2 bases and J 1 base; nucleotides not matched to a gene: 9. Germline-derived CDR1 and CDR2 are MGHRA and YSYEKL. The CDR3 runs to 17 residues. CDR3 sequence (DNA): TGCGCCAGCAGCCAATCTAGCGGGCGGGGGACCCAAGAGACCCAGTACTTC. It is translated as CASSQSSGRGTQETQYF.

The V call is TRBV27, the J call TRBJ1-2; 8 bases are shared with TRBD1. The CDR3 runs to 15 residues. Per germline, CDR1 MNHEY and CDR2 SMNVEV (reference sequence). Germline trimming cut 6 bases from V and 4 bases from J; bases unmatched to any gene: 10. CDR3 sequence (DNA): TGTGCCAGCAGCTGGCGGCAGGGGGCTATCTATGGCTACACCTTC. Amino acid sequence: CASSWRQGAIYGYTF.

This clone was detected a few times. This chain links TRBV6-5 with TRBJ2-3; possibly TRBD2 for D (7 bases). This CDR3 comprises 16 residues. Trimming pared 4 bases from V and 3 bases from J, leaving 17 bases between. The germline CDR1 and CDR2 sequences are MNHEY and SVGAGI. CDR3 protein: CASSFQGGGGTDTQYF. Written as DNA, the CDR3 is TGTGCCAGCAGTTTTCAGGGAGGGGGAGGGACAGATACGCAGTATTTT.

The chain carries TRBV7-3 and TRBJ2-5, with a tentative D call TRBD1 (5 bases). Germline V gene data show CDR1 as SGHTA and CDR2 as FQGTGA. Trimming stripped 3 bases from V and 0 bases from J, with 14 bases between. The CDR3 consists of 16 residues. The CDR3 nucleotides are TGTGCCAGCAGCTTTGGGGCTTCCCCGTACCAAGAGACCCAGTACTTC. Translating it yields CASSFGASPYQETQYF.

The J gene is TRBJ1-2, the V gene TRBV19; 7 positions agree with TRBD1. The CDR3 is made up of 17 amino acids. V shed 5 bases and J 3 bases; nucleotides not matched to a gene: 15. The germline gives CDR1 LNHDA, CDR2 SQIVND (reference sequence). CDR3 amino acids: CASSLDSGGPVDYGYTF. The CDR3 nucleotides are TGTGCCAGTAGTCTGGACTCAGGGGGGCCCGTGGACTATGGCTACACCTTC.

This clone was detected once. The V and J genes are TRBV19 and TRBJ2-7; 7 bases are shared with TRBD2. The CDR3 spans 17 residues. V shed 3 bases, J shed 3 bases, and the junction held 14 bases outside the gene matches. Germline values: CDR1 LNHDA, CDR2 SQIVND (reference sequence). CDR3 amino acids: CASSISASGWLIYEQYF. The DNA of the CDR3 is TGTGCCAGTAGTATTTCGGCTAGCGGTTGGCTGATCTACGAGCAGTACTTC.

The chain is built from TRBV7-9 and TRBJ1-4; 9 bases map to TRBD1. J was trimmed by 5 bases and V by 4 bases; bases with no gene match: 11. Looked up from germline, CDR1 is SEHNR and CDR2 is FQNEAQ (reference sequence). This CDR3 is built from 17 residues. This chain's CDR3 is CASSSPSLTGGNEKLFF. The CDR3 DNA is TGTGCCAGCAGCTCGCCATCCCTGACAGGGGGAAATGAAAAACTGTTTTTT. Filled out from reference TRBV7-9 and TRBJ1-4, the complete variable domain reads DTGVSQNPRHKITKRGQNVTFRCDPISEHNRLYWYRQTLGQGPEFLTYFQNEAQLEKSRLLSDRFSAERPKGSFSTLEIQRTEQGDSAMYLCASSSPSLTGGNEKLFFGSGTQLSVL.

V gene TRBV30 combines with J gene TRBJ2-1, with 13 bases that match TRBD2. Germline-derived CDR1 and CDR2 are GTSNPN and SVGIG (reference sequence). The CDR3 is 19 residues long. The J segment lost 4 bases and the V segment lost 5 bases, leaving 17 bases of the junction unmatched. CDR3 sequence (DNA): TGTGCCTGGGTTGGGGGACTAGCGGGAAATTTGGGCCTATACAATGAGCAGTTCTTC. It translates to CAWVGGLAGNLGLYNEQFF.

The V call is TRBV6-5, the J call TRBJ1-2, with D unresolved. This CDR3 contains 16 residues. CDR1 is MNHEY and CDR2 is SVGAGI in the germline V gene. Between the trimmed V and J ends, which lost 0 bases and 4 bases, there was a span of 15 bases. DNA of the CDR3: TGTGCCAGCAGTTACTCGTTTGTCAACAGCCTCTATGGCTACACCTTC. It yields the protein CASSYSFVNSLYGYTF.